Detailed here is one TCR beta chain. The antigen is unknown. The record originates from a study of blood T cells in healthy people across ages. The study, taken as a whole, reports: Donors of long life had a larger count of naive CD4+ cells and greater diversity than aged donors. Roughly linear age-related decline in beta diversity appeared, significant by age around 36.

A sample-barcoded 5' primer and a J-beta primer mix were used in a second PCR of about 7 to 12 cycles. Each cDNA molecule was tagged by a template-switch adaptor with 12 random nucleotides. TCRdb reanalysed the 5' RACE reads using MiXCR and keeps one entry per CDR3 protein. In the table there are roughly 1,500,000 distinct CDR3 sequences, 34% of which are singletons. This CDR3 region has 16 residues. The V gene's germline CDR1 is SEHNR and CDR2 FQNEAQ (reference sequence). The V end was cut by 0 bases, the J end by 8 bases, with 17 bases between. Sequencing was performed on blood. The chain links TRBV7-9 to TRBJ2-1, with D possibly being TRBD1 or TRBD2 (6 bases each). The clonotype originates from a woman in her 30s in good health. DNA for the CDR3: TGTGCCAGCAGCTTAGCGTTAAGGGGGGTTATCTATGAGCAGTTCTTC. Amino acid sequence: CASSLALRGVIYEQFF. The variable domain in full, with the rest retrieved from reference TRBV7-9 and TRBJ2-1, is DTGVSQNPRHKITKRGQNVTFRCDPISEHNRLYWYRQTLGQGPEFLTYFQNEAQLEKSRLLSDRFSAERPKGSFSTLEIQRTEQGDSAMYLCASSLALRGVIYEQFFGPGTRLTVL.